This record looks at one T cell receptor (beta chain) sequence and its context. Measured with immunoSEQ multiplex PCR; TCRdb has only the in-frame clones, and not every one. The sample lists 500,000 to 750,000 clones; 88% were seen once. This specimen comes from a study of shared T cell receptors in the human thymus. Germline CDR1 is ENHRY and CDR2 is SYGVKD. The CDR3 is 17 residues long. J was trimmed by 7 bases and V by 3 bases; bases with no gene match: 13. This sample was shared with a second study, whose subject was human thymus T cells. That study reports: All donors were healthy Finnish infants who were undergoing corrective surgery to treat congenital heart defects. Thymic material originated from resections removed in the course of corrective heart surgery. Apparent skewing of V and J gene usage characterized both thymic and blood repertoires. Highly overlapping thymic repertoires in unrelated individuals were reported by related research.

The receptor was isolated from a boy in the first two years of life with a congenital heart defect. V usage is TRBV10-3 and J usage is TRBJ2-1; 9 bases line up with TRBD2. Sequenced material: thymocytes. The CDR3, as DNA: TGTGCCATCAGTGATGAACTAGCGGGTGGTAGCCGAAATGAGCAGTTCTTC. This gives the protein CAISDELAGGSRNEQFF.